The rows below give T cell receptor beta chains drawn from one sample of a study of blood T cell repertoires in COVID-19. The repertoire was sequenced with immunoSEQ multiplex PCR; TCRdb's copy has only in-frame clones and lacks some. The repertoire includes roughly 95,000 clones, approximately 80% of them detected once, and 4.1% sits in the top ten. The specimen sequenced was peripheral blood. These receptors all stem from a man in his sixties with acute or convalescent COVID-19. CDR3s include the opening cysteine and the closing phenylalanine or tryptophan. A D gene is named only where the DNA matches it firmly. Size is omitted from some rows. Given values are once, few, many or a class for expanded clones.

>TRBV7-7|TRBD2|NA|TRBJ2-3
TGTGCCAGCAGACTCCAGGCGGGACTAGCGGCCCGCACAGATACGCAGTATTTT
CASRLQAGLAARTDTQYF
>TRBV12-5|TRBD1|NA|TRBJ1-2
TGTGCTAGTGGTTACGGGACAGCATACGGCTACACCTTC
CASGYGTAYGYTF
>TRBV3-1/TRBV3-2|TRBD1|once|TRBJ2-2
TGTGCCAGCACCGGGACAGCGAACACCGGGGAGCTGTTTTTT
CASTGTANTGELFF
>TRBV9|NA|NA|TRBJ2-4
TGTGCCAGCAGCGTGGGAGCGGTAGCCAAAAACATTCAGTACTTC
CASSVGAVAKNIQYF
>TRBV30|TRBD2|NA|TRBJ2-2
TGTGCCTGGAGTTTGGGGACTAGCGGGAGGATTGCCGGGGAGCTGTTTTTT
CAWSLGTSGRIAGELFF
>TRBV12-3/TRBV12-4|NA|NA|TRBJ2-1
TGTGCCATCAGCAGGGGTCCCTACAATGAGCAGTTCTTC
CAISRGPYNEQFF
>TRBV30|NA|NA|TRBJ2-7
TGTGCCTGGAGGGACAACTCCTACGAGCAGTACTTC
CAWRDNSYEQYF
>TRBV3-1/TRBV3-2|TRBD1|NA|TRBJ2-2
TGTGCCAGCAGCCCCCGCCGGGACAGGGGAAGCGGGGAGCTGTTTTTT
CASSPRRDRGSGELFF
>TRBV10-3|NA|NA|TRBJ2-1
TGTGCCATCAGTTCTGCTGCTTACGGGCAGTTCTTC
CAISSAAYGQFF
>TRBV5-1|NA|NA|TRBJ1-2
TGCGCCAGCAGCTTTTCCCCCGAGACAGCCTATGGCTACACCTTC
CASSFSPETAYGYTF
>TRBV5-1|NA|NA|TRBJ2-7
TGCGCCAGCAGCCCCGGGACTCCGAACTACGAGCAGTACTTC
CASSPGTPNYEQYF
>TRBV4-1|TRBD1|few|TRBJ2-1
TGCGCCAGCAGCCAAGAGCAGCAGGGGGCGGTCAATGAGCAGTTCTTC
CASSQEQQGAVNEQFF
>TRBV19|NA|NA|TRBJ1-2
TGTGCCAGTAGAAGAGCACCGGAGGACTATGGCTACACCTTC
CASRRAPEDYGYTF
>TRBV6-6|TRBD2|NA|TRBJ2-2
TGTGCCAGCATGCGGGAGGTGAACACCGGGGAGCTGTTTTTT
CASMREVNTGELFF
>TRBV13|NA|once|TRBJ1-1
TGTGCCAGCAGCTTAGGGCCGGGGAACACTGAAGCTTTCTTT
CASSLGPGNTEAFF
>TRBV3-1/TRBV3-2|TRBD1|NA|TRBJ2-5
TGTGCCAGCAGCCCCCGGGACAGGGTATTGGAGACCCAGTACTTC
CASSPRDRVLETQYF
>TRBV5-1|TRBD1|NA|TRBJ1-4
TGCGCCAGCAGCCAACTTGGGACAGGAAATGAAAAACTGTTTTTT
CASSQLGTGNEKLFF
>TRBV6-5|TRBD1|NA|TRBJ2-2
TGTGCCAGCCACAGGGGGAGGGGGGAGCTGTTTTTT
CASHRGRGELFF
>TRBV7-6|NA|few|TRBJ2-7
TGTGCCAGCAGTCGACATCAGGGAACCTACGAGCAGTACTTC
CASSRHQGTYEQYF
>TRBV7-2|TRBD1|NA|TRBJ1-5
TGTGCCAGCAGCCCGGACGACAGGGCGGGCAATCAGCCCCAGCATTTT
CASSPDDRAGNQPQHF
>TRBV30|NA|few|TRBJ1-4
TGTGCCTGGAGCCCCGGGACAATTCTGTTTTTT
CAWSPGTILFF
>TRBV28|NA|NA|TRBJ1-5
TGTGCCAGCAGTTTAATGGGGGGTGATCAGCCCCAGCATTTT
CASSLMGGDQPQHF
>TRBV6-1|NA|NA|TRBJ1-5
TGTGCCAGCAGCCAGTTTGGGGAGCAGCCCCAGCATTTT
CASSQFGEQPQHF
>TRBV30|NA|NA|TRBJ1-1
TGTGCCTGGACGCGAGGGGGTAATTCGAACACTGAAGCTTTCTTT
CAWTRGGNSNTEAFF
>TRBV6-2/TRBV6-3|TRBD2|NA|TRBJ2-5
TGTGCCAGCAGTTACTCGGGACTAGCACAAGAGACCCAGTACTTC
CASSYSGLAQETQYF
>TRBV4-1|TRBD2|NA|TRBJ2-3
TGCGCCAGCAGCCAAGATCCCCCTAGCGGGTTGGGAGATACGCAGTATTTT
CASSQDPPSGLGDTQYF
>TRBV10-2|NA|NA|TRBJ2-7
TGCGCCAGCAGTGGGGCAGACTACGAGCAGTACTTC
CASSGADYEQYF
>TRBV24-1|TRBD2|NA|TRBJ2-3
TGTGCCACCAGTGATTTGACTAGCGGGAGGACCTCTAGCACAGATACGCAGTATTTT
CATSDLTSGRTSSTDTQYF
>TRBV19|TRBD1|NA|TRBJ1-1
TGTGCCAGTACGTGGGGGACAGCGGCTAACACTGAAGCTTTCTTT
CASTWGTAANTEAFF
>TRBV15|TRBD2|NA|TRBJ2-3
TGTGCCACCAGCTCCCGGGGGGGAGATACGCAGTATTTT
CATSSRGGDTQYF
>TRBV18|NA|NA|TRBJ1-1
TGTGCCAGCTCACCCCCCGGGGACACTGAAGCTTTCTTT
CASSPPGDTEAFF
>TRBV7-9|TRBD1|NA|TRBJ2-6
TGTGCCAGCAGCTTAGGCCAGGGGGCTGGGGCCAACGTCCTGACTTTC
CASSLGQGAGANVLTF
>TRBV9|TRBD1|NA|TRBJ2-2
TGTGCCAGCAGCGACGGGGACAGCCCCATCAACGGGGAGCTGTTTTTT
CASSDGDSPINGELFF
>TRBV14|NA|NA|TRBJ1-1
TGTGCCAGCAGCCAACAGGGGAGAGGGACTGAAGCTTTCTTT
CASSQQGRGTEAFF
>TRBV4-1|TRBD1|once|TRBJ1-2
TGCGCCAGCAGCCAAGAGCACAGGGGCGACTATGGCTACACCTTC
CASSQEHRGDYGYTF
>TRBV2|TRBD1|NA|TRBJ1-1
TGTGCCAGCAACCTGGGACAGCCCATGAACACTGAAGCTTTCTTT
CASNLGQPMNTEAFF
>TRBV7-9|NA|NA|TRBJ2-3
TGTGCCAGCAGCCTACTACAGGCGTCTAGCACAGATACGCAGTATTTT
CASSLLQASSTDTQYF
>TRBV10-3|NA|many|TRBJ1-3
TGTGCCATCAGTGAGTACCAGAAAAACACCATATATTTT
CAISEYQKNTIYF